This T cell receptor (beta chain) originates from a study of blood T cell repertoires in COVID-19. Study-wide context: PBMCs, B-cell-depleted T cells, or T cells were the source of the cDNA or gDNA that made up the material.

Germline V CDR1 and CDR2: GTSNPN, SVGIG (reference sequence). This CDR3 has 13 amino acids. Trimming took 4 bases from V and 0 from J, leaving 7 bases between them. Across 24 US areas, participants ranged in age from about 18 to 90 years. Clinical history as reported by participants underpinned cohort assignment. The authors' processing: The assay estimated nucleated cells by amplifying reference gene primers. Only in-frame clones appear in the TCRdb table, and some are missing; sequencing was by immunoSEQ multiplex PCR. V and J calls and clone size are copied from that table; D and trimming were computed from the DNA. The profile shows 200,000 to 250,000 clones, nearly 90% of them singletons.

This receptor was obtained from a man in his thirties or forties who had recovered from COVID-19. The rearrangement joins TRBV30 to TRBJ1-5; D is unclear. Sequencing was carried out using PBMCs or T cells enriched from blood (not recorded which). CDR3 nucleotide sequence: TGTGCCTGGAACTCGAATAGCAATCAGCCCCAGCATTTT. Residues: CAWNSNSNQPQHF.